These 13 T cell receptor beta chains originate from one sample sequenced in a study of T cell changes during pregnancy in multiple sclerosis (dated by TCRdb to about 2019). The library was generated by the immunoSEQ multiplex PCR assay. In TCRdb, the immuneACCESS table is reduced to in-frame sequences with V and J assigned. These tables do not hold every clone; where another copy was compared, an unresolved V gene accounts for under half, and the others remain unexplained. This sample lists about 58,000 clones; about 90% were detected once. In total, the top ten clones hold approximately 0.45% of the sample. Sequencing used CD4+ T cells from peripheral blood mononuclear cells, obtained after pregnancy. Receptors originate from a female donor in good health, enrolled as a control in a pregnancy study.

V and J are TRBV12-5 and TRBJ2-3; 12 bases are shared with TRBD1. In germline, CDR1 is LGHNT, CDR2 FRNRAP. Germline trimming cut 2 bases from V and 3 bases from J; bases unmatched to any gene: 15. CDR3 length: 20 amino acids. The CDR3 sequence: CASGLPKLPGQGADTDTQYF. For the CDR3, the DNA is TGTGCTAGTGGTTTGCCGAAATTACCGGGACAGGGGGCGGATACAGATACGCAGTATTTT.

Here the CDR3 DNA reads TGTGCCAGCATTTACGACAGGAGCTCCTACAATGAGCAGTTCTTC. Translated: CASIYDRSSYNEQFF. This chain links TRBV2 with TRBJ2-1, with D possibly being TRBD1 (6 bases). The germline V gene has CDR1 SNHLY and CDR2 FYNNEI. V shed 7 bases and J shed 0 bases, with 13 bases lying between them. CDR3 length equals 15 residues. Filled out from reference TRBV2 and TRBJ2-1, the complete variable domain reads EPEVTQTPSHQVTQMGQEVILRCVPISNHLYFYWYRQILGQKVEFLVSFYNNEISEKSEIFDDQFSVERPDGSNFTLKIRSTKLEDSAMYFCASIYDRSSYNEQFFGPGTRLTVL.

This sequence joins TRBV9 and TRBJ1-5, with no clear D. The CDR3 length is 15 residues. Germline CDR1 and CDR2: SGDLS and YYNGEE. V gave up 0 bases and J gave up 5 bases, with 12 bases separating them. In DNA form, the CDR3 reads TGTGCCAGCAGCGTAGGCGGAGATGAACATCAGCCCCAGCATTTT. Translated: CASSVGGDEHQPQHF.

This chain connects TRBV20-1 to TRBJ2-3; 8 bases are a match to TRBD2. The germline CDR1 and CDR2 sequences are DFQATT and SNEGSKA (reference sequence). Trimming took 6 bases from V and 13 from J; bases not matched to a gene: 9. CDR3 size: 11 residues. CDR3 residues: CSASPGGPKYF. CDR3 coding DNA: TGCAGTGCCAGCCCGGGGGGGCCTAAGTATTTT.

The chain uses TRBV11-2 and TRBJ1-6; D not certain. Trimming stripped 5 bases from V and 9 bases from J, with 14 bases between. The CDR3 runs 14 residues. Per the germline V gene, CDR1 is SGHAT and CDR2 is FQNNGV. The CDR3 loop is CASSPVLVSSPLHF. Written as DNA, the CDR3 is TGTGCCAGCAGCCCCGTTTTAGTTAGTTCACCCCTCCACTTT.

CDR3 region: CASSPPNSIITDTQYF. The CDR3 nucleotides read TGTGCCAGCTCACCACCTAATAGTATTATCACAGATACGCAGTATTTT. The rearrangement uses TRBV18 and TRBJ2-3; no reliable D call. V lost 0 bases, J lost 2 bases, and 12 bases lay in between. Germline CDR1 reads KGHSH; CDR2 reads LQKENI. This CDR3 comprises 16 residues.

This clone was detected once. The chain is built from TRBV7-3 and TRBJ2-3; possible D gene TRBD1, 5 bases. V shed 1 base and J shed 2 bases, with 7 bases lying between them. The CDR3 is 14 amino acids. Germline CDR1 and CDR2: SGHTA and FQGTGA. The CDR3 is CASSLSGATDTQYF. DNA of the CDR3: TGTGCCAGCAGCTTAAGTGGGGCCACAGATACGCAGTATTTT.

The rearrangement joins TRBV9 to TRBJ1-2; maybe TRBD1 (5 bases). This CDR3 region has 16 residues. V lost 0 bases, J lost 1 base, and 13 bases lay in between. CDR1 SGDLS and CDR2 YYNGEE come from the germline V gene. The CDR3 here is CASSVVSGQLNYGYTF. Written as DNA, the CDR3 is TGTGCCAGCAGCGTAGTATCCGGACAACTTAACTATGGCTACACCTTC.

The chain carries TRBV18 and TRBJ1-6; D might be TRBD1 (6 bases). The CDR3 spans 15 residues. Germline V gives CDR1 KGHSH, CDR2 LQKENI. Trimming took off 0 bases at V and 12 bases at J, with 15 bases between the two ends. This CDR3 is CASSPPGGAELPLHF. The CDR3 bases are TGTGCCAGCTCACCACCGGGGGGGGCAGAGCTACCCCTCCACTTT.

In this sample, this clone turned up a few times. This rearrangement joins TRBV5-5 to TRBJ1-4; 11 bases agree with TRBD1. CDR1 SGHKS and CDR2 YYEKEE come from the germline V gene (reference sequence). The ends lost 4 bases at V and 8 bases at J; junction bases unmatched: 4. The CDR3 covers 14 residues. CDR3 coding DNA: TGTGCCAGCAGCCGGGACAGGGGGGTAGAAAAACTGTTTTTT. Protein sequence: CASSRDRGVEKLFF.

V gene TRBV7-2 combines with J gene TRBJ2-4; 7 bases are shared with TRBD2. The CDR3 is made up of 15 amino acids. Germline V gene sequence: CDR1 SGHTA, CDR2 FQGNSA. The J segment lost 1 base and the V segment lost 6 bases, leaving 6 bases of the junction unmatched. CDR3 in amino acids: CASSLPGGAKNIQYF. In DNA, the CDR3 is TGTGCCAGCAGTCTCCCGGGGGGTGCCAAAAACATTCAGTACTTC.

J is TRBJ1-3 and V is TRBV9; D perhaps matches TRBD1 (6 bases). Trimming took off 2 bases at V and 5 bases at J, with 20 bases between the two ends. The CDR3 has 17 residues. Germline lookup yields CDR1 SGDLS and CDR2 YYNGEE. CDR3 loop: CASSVDAGGRGRNTIYF. The CDR3, as DNA: TGTGCCAGCAGCGTTGACGCAGGTGGCAGGGGACGAAACACCATATATTTT. The full variable domain, in which reference TRBV9 and TRBJ1-3 provide the parts outside the CDR3, is DSGVTQTPKHLITATGQRVTLRCSPRSGDLSVYWYQQSLDQGLQFLIQYYNGEERAKGNILERFSAQQFPDLHSELNLSSLELGDSALYFCASSVDAGGRGRNTIYFGEGSWLTVV.

This chain links TRBV5-1 with TRBJ1-2; TRBD1 is a possible D gene (6 bases). The V gene lost 0 bases and the J gene lost 2 bases, with 8 bases spanning the gap. CDR3 length equals 14 residues. In germline, CDR1 is SGHRS, CDR2 YFSETQ. The CDR3 is CASSLGDTNYGYTF. The CDR3 nucleotides read TGCGCCAGCAGCTTGGGGGACACCAACTATGGCTACACCTTC.